This T cell receptor (beta chain) originates from a study of Tregs in tolerant kidney transplant recipients. V was clipped by 1 base and J by 0 bases, with 16 bases between them. Germline CDR1 reads MGHRA; CDR2 reads YSYEKL. This CDR3 is 19 amino acids long. The repertoire was sequenced with immunoSEQ multiplex PCR; TCRdb's copy has only in-frame clones and lacks some. The sample holds about 240,000 clones, 84% seen once. The chain employs TRBV4-1 and TRBJ2-6; unclear D gene. This clonotype was sampled from a human donor in good health. Sequencing was carried out using CD4+ T cells from blood. This CDR3 reads CASSQAWYSKFSGANVLTF. CDR3 bases: TGCGCCAGCAGCCAAGCTTGGTACAGTAAATTCTCTGGGGCCAACGTCCTGACTTTC.